Below are 19 T cell receptor beta chains sequenced from a single sample in a study of cytomegalovirus exposure and HLA in healthy donors (dated by TCRdb to the late 2010s). Library preparation used the immunoSEQ multiplex PCR assay. For the multiplex PCR, a mixture combining 60 forward primers for TCR Vbeta segments and 13 reverse primers for TCR Jbeta segments was used. TCRdb obtained this table from immuneACCESS and retained in-frame rearrangements with V and J assigned. These tables miss some clones; where compared with another copy, unresolved V genes account for less than half of the shortfall, and the remainder is unexplained. This sample holds around 180,000 clones; approximately 80% were observed only once. Approximately 6.7% of the sample comes from the top ten. Sequenced sample: PBMCs. These receptors originate from a man in his thirties or forties in good health and CMV-seropositive.

The chain carries TRBV5-6 and TRBJ2-7, with D possibly matching TRBD2 (6 bases). The germline gives CDR1 SGHDT, CDR2 YYEEEE. CDR3 length equals 14 residues. V lost 8 bases, J lost 2 bases, and 17 bases lay in between. CDR3 sequence reads: CASSKREATYEQYF. The DNA of the CDR3 is TGTGCCAGTAGCAAGAGGGAGGCTACCTACGAGCAGTACTTC.

The chain combines TRBV4-1 with TRBJ2-1, with a tentative D call TRBD2 (6 bases). This CDR3 has 14 amino acids. CDR1 and CDR2 (germline): MGHRA, YSYEKL. The V and J ends lost 2 bases and 8 bases respectively, with 13 bases between them. The DNA for the CDR3 is TGCGCCAGCAGCCAATTAACACCGGGGGATGAGCAGTTCTTC. Protein: CASSQLTPGDEQFF.

The J gene is TRBJ1-2, the V gene TRBV28; 11 bases are a match to TRBD1. CDR3 length equals 17 residues. The junction had 8 bases not matched to a gene; V was cut back by 5 bases and J by 0 bases. Germline CDR1 and CDR2: MDHEN and SYDVKM. DNA for the CDR3: TGTGCCAGCAGTCTAGGACCGGGACAGGGGGCTAACTATGGCTACACCTTC. Protein sequence: CASSLGPGQGANYGYTF.

J is TRBJ2-2 and V is TRBV29-1; TRBD1 matches 10 bases. Unmatched junction bases numbered 3, after V lost 5 bases and J lost 3 bases. The CDR3 runs 14 residues. CDR1 is SQVTM and CDR2 is ANQGSEA in the germline V gene. The CDR3 here is CSVYGTGDTGELFF. Written as DNA, the CDR3 is TGCAGCGTTTACGGGACAGGGGACACCGGGGAGCTGTTTTTT.

This clone was seen a few times. The CDR3 here is CASSSPGLAGVDTQYF. Written as DNA, the CDR3 is TGTGCCAGCAGTTCCCCGGGACTAGCGGGAGTGGATACGCAGTATTTT. This sequence joins TRBV27 and TRBJ2-3, with TRBD2 matching over 14 bases. This CDR3 contains 16 residues. Trimming at V came to 4 bases and at J to 6 bases, leaving 6 bases not matched to a gene. Looked up from germline, CDR1 is MNHEY and CDR2 is SMNVEV (reference sequence).

CDR3 DNA sequence: TGTGCCAGCAGGCACGACAACTTTACGCAGTATTTT. Protein: CASRHDNFTQYF. J is TRBJ2-3 and V is TRBV6-6; D gene unclear. Trimming pared 6 bases from V and 8 bases from J, leaving 12 bases between. CDR1 and CDR2 (germline): MNHNY, SVGAGI (reference sequence). The CDR3 has 12 residues.

The sample holds a few counts of this clone. The chain recombines TRBV28 with TRBJ1-5; 7 positions match TRBD1. CDR3 size: 15 residues. CDR1 MDHEN and CDR2 SYDVKM come from the germline V gene. V lost 3 bases and J lost 2; bases outside the gene matches: 4. In nucleotides, the CDR3 is TGTGCCAGCAGTTTCCGCCAGGGGGGCAATCAGCCCCAGCATTTT. Translated: CASSFRQGGNQPQHF.

The J gene is TRBJ1-3, the V gene TRBV13, with D maybe TRBD1 (5 bases). V was trimmed by 1 base and J by 0 bases, leaving 16 bases between them. The germline CDR1 and CDR2 sequences are PRHDT and FYEKMQ (reference sequence). The CDR3 extends over 18 amino acids. DNA for the CDR3: TGTGCCAGCAGCTTAGTAATCTCAGGGCCCAACTCTGGAAACACCATATATTTT. Protein sequence: CASSLVISGPNSGNTIYF. The full variable domain, in which reference TRBV13 and TRBJ1-3 provide the parts outside the CDR3, is AAGVIQSPRHLIKEKRETATLKCYPIPRHDTVYWYQQGPGQDPQFLISFYEKMQSDKGSIPDRFSAQQFSDYHSELNMSSLELGDSALYFCASSLVISGPNSGNTIYFGEGSWLTVV.

The chain carries TRBV27 and TRBJ2-5; perhaps TRBD1 as D (6 bases). The DNA end is more similar to TRBJ2-7, so the J call may be wrong. This CDR3 is built from 16 residues. In germline, CDR1 is MNHEY, CDR2 SMNVEV (reference sequence). CDR3 DNA sequence: TGTGCCAGCAGTCCTGGTCGGGACACGGATTCCTACGAGCAGTACTTC. This sequence encodes CASSPGRDTDSYEQYF.

The V gene is TRBV9, the J gene TRBJ1-3; D unclear. V gave up 4 bases and J gave up 0 bases, with 8 bases separating them. Germline V gene data show CDR1 as SGDLS and CDR2 as YYNGEE. The CDR3 covers 14 residues. The CDR3 DNA is TGTGCCAGCAGCTTGTATAGCTCTGGAAACACCATATATTTT. It codes for CASSLYSSGNTIYF.

This clone was counted a few times. J is TRBJ2-5 and V is TRBV15; 8 positions agree with TRBD2. The CDR3 loop spans 14 amino acids. Germline trimming cut 0 bases from V and 12 bases from J; bases unmatched to any gene: 9. Germline values: CDR1 LNHNV, CDR2 YYDKDF (reference sequence). This chain's CDR3 is CATSRDRRGGEEYF. CDR3 DNA: TGTGCCACCAGCAGAGACCGCCGGGGGGGGGAGGAGTACTTC.

This chain connects TRBV29-1 to TRBJ2-5, with D uncertain. Trimming took 4 bases from V and 2 from J, leaving 11 bases between them. This CDR3 contains 13 residues. Looked up from germline, CDR1 is SQVTM and CDR2 is ANQGSEA. The CDR3 sequence is CSVGGSFQETQYF. CDR3 nucleotide sequence: TGCAGCGTTGGCGGAAGCTTTCAAGAGACCCAGTACTTC.

The V and J genes are TRBV27 and TRBJ1-2; 7 positions agree with TRBD1. The CDR3 is 13 residues long. V lost 5 bases to trimming and J lost 7 bases; unmatched junction nucleotides: 7. Germline lookup yields CDR1 MNHEY and CDR2 SMNVEV (reference sequence). The CDR3 reads CASSRIDRVGYTF. The CDR3, as DNA: TGTGCCAGCAGTCGCATTGACAGGGTTGGCTACACCTTC.

This chain connects TRBV7-3 to TRBJ1-2, with D uncertain. Per the germline V gene, CDR1 is SGHTA and CDR2 is FQGTGA. This CDR3 is 13 amino acids long. With 2 bases removed from V and 3 bases from J, the gap between germline ends came to 7 bases. The CDR3 protein is CASSLRQDYGYTF. The CDR3 nucleotides are TGTGCCAGCAGCTTACGGCAGGACTATGGCTACACCTTC.

This clone was found once. The J gene is TRBJ2-5, the V gene TRBV10-3, with TRBD2 as a possible D gene (7 bases). The CDR3 covers 13 residues. V was pared by 7 bases and J by 2 bases, with 11 bases between. Per germline, CDR1 ENHRY and CDR2 SYGVKD. The CDR3 here is CAITGGQQETQYF. The CDR3 DNA reads as TGTGCCATCACGGGGGGACAACAAGAGACCCAGTACTTC.

This clone appeared a single time. The DNA of the CDR3 is TGTGCCAGCAGCTTGGAGCGGGAGGGCCCCGGGGAGCTGTTTTTT. Its protein product is CASSLEREGPGELFF. The rearrangement links TRBV11-1 to TRBJ2-2; TRBD2 agrees at 10 bases. Germline loops: CDR1 SGHAT, CDR2 FQDESV (reference sequence). Trimming took 3 bases from V and 6 from J; bases not matched to a gene: 4. This CDR3 spans 15 amino acids.

J is TRBJ2-5 and V is TRBV7-9, with a tentative D call TRBD1 (5 bases). The end of the DNA aligns better with TRBJ2-7, so the J call may be wrong. Germline V gene data show CDR1 as SEHNR and CDR2 as FQNEAQ (reference sequence). The CDR3 is 13 amino acids. The CDR3 protein is CASSPKGPYEQYF. The CDR3 nucleotides are TGTGCCAGCAGCCCAAAGGGGCCTTACGAGCAGTACTTC.

The CDR3: CASSFSRGHAGNTIYF. CDR3 sequence (DNA): TGTGCCAGCAGCTTTAGCAGGGGTCATGCTGGAAACACCATATATTTT. The gene calls are TRBV13 and TRBJ1-3; tentatively, D is TRBD1 (6 bases). CDR3 size: 16 residues. From germline, CDR1 is PRHDT and CDR2 FYEKMQ (reference sequence). V was clipped by 3 bases and J by 2 bases, with 14 bases between them.

The J gene is TRBJ2-7, the V gene TRBV27; 7 bases are a match to TRBD1. Germline-derived CDR1 and CDR2 are MNHEY and SMNVEV (reference sequence). Trimming cost V 6 bases and J 6 bases; bases outside gene matches: 14. The CDR3 length is 15 residues. The CDR3 sequence: CASRKIQGTSGEQYF. The CDR3 nucleotides read TGTGCCAGCAGAAAGATACAGGGGACGAGCGGCGAGCAGTACTTC.